The T cell receptor beta chain under discussion was sequenced for a study of T cell responses to AZD1222 COVID-19 vaccine. General study points: Females outnumbered males among donors, who were mostly white British; clonal diversity was possibly underestimated. Sampling that yielded the repertoires occurred only after the peak T cell response. The breadth and depth of Spike-specific TCRs increased once two AZD1222 doses had been given.

From germline, CDR1 is MNHEY and CDR2 SVGAGI. The CDR3 consists of 14 residues. The V end was cut by 0 bases, the J end by 6 bases, with 11 bases between. Sequencing used immunoSEQ multiplex PCR; TCRdb keeps in-frame clones, though not all of them. The table lists about 56,000 clones, 75% to 90% of them singletons. This clone was found once. Its antigen remains unidentified. The TCR sequence derives from an adult in good health. The sequenced sample was peripheral blood, obtained on day 0 of AZD1222 vaccination. The chain recombines TRBV6-5 with TRBJ1-1; weak D call: TRBD1 (5 bases). The CDR3 bases are TGTGCCAGCAGTTACTCTCCAGGGCGCGCTGAAGCTTTCTTT. It translates to CASSYSPGRAEAFF.